Listed below are T cell receptor beta chains from one sample, sequenced in a study of control samples from healthy donors and cancer patients. Clones were read by immunoSEQ multiplex PCR, and TCRdb kept only the in-frame ones, dropping some. The table lists about 110,000 clones, approximately 84% of them singletons. Sequenced input: blood. The receptors originated from a man between 18 and 29 years old in good health. CDR3s include the opening cysteine and the closing phenylalanine or tryptophan. A D gene is named only where the DNA matches it firmly. Size values are once, few and many counts, or a class for expanded clones, and some rows have none.

size | D | J | V | DNA | CDR3
. | . | TRBJ1-5 | TRBV28 | TGTGCCAGCAGCTCTGTCAACAATCAGCCCCAGCATTTT | CASSSVNNQPQHF
. | . | TRBJ2-2 | TRBV19 | TGTGCCAGTAGGGACCGAGTAGGAACCGGGGAGCTGTTTTTT | CASRDRVGTGELFF
. | TRBD1 | TRBJ1-2 | TRBV28 | TGTGCCAGCAGCCGTCAGGGGGGCGCTGGCTACACCTTC | CASSRQGGAGYTF
once | TRBD1 | TRBJ1-3 | TRBV19 | TGTGCCAGTAGTGTCTCCGGGACAGGGGGATCTGGAAACACCATATATTTT | CASSVSGTGGSGNTIYF
. | . | TRBJ2-7 | TRBV13 | TGTGCCAGCAGCTTAACCGGCCCCGGGGGCCGCATTACATCCTACGAGCAGTACTTC | CASSLTGPGGRITSYEQYF
once | . | TRBJ1-2 | TRBV28 | TGTGCCAGCTCCCGCGCCTTAGGGGGCTATGGCTACACCTTC | CASSRALGGYGYTF
. | TRBD1 | TRBJ1-5 | TRBV5-3 | TGTGCCAGAAGACGAGGGACAGCCCCTCTGGGGAGCAATCAGCCCCAGCATTTT | CARRRGTAPLGSNQPQHF
. | . | TRBJ1-6 | TRBV7-2 | TGTGCCAGCAGCTTAAGGTCTTCCTCCTATAATTCACCCCTCCACTTT | CASSLRSSSYNSPLHF
. | . | TRBJ2-3 | TRBV2 | TGTGCCAGCAGTGAAGAAACACTCACAGATACGCAGTATTTT | CASSEETLTDTQYF
. | . | TRBJ2-1 | TRBV5-6 | TGTGCCAGCAGCCGAAGGACCTCCTACAATGAGCAGTTCTTC | CASSRRTSYNEQFF
few | TRBD1 | TRBJ1-5 | TRBV12-5 | TGTGCTAGTGGCACCGGACAGGGAAGGGATCAGCCCCAGCATTTT | CASGTGQGRDQPQHF
. | . | TRBJ1-3 | TRBV6-5 | TGTGCCAGCAGCCTACAGAGGAGCTCTGGAAACACCATATATTTT | CASSLQRSSGNTIYF
medium-sized | . | TRBJ1-5 | TRBV2 | TGTGCCAGCATTACTTTTAATCAGCCCCAGCATTTT | CASITFNQPQHF
few | . | TRBJ2-3 | TRBV6-5 | TGTGCCAGCAGTTACTCGAGCCAGGGGATTTATACGCAGTATTTT | CASSYSSQGIYTQYF
. | . | TRBJ2-5 | TRBV9 | TGTGCCAGCAGCGTAGGGGGACTTCAAGAGACCCAGTACTTC | CASSVGGLQETQYF
. | TRBD1 | TRBJ2-7 | TRBV2 | TGTGCCAGCAGTGAATGGGACAGGGGGCTCTACGAGCAGTACTTC | CASSEWDRGLYEQYF
. | TRBD1 | TRBJ2-1 | TRBV24-1 | TGTGCCACCAGTGACCCGCGACAGGGTGCCTACAATGAGCAGTTCTTC | CATSDPRQGAYNEQFF
. | . | TRBJ2-7 | TRBV28 | TGTGCCAGCAGTTTAATCTCGTCTGGATACGAGCAGTACTTC | CASSLISSGYEQYF
. | TRBD1 | TRBJ1-1 | TRBV7-9 | TGTGCCAGCAGCTTAGGGTTGGCAGGGGGTGACACTGAAGCTTTCTTT | CASSLGLAGGDTEAFF
. | TRBD1 | TRBJ1-2 | TRBV18 | TGTGCCAGCTCACCAAACAGACAGGGGGCGAATGGCTACACCTTC | CASSPNRQGANGYTF
. | . | TRBJ1-4 | TRBV4-3 | TGCGCCAGCAGCCAAAGATCGAAGGGCCCTAGTGAAAAACTGTTTTTT | CASSQRSKGPSEKLFF
. | . | TRBJ1-5 | TRBV7-2 | TGTGCCAGCAGCCCCGAACTCCTAGACACTATTAGCAATCAGCCCCAGCATTTT | CASSPELLDTISNQPQHF
medium-sized | . | TRBJ1-2 | TRBV6-1 | TGTGCCAGCAGTGGAGGAGGTGGGACAAGTCCTAACTATGGCTACACCTTC | CASSGGGGTSPNYGYTF
. | . | TRBJ2-3 | TRBV5-5 | TGTGCCAGCAGCTTCGATCAGGGGGGCGGGACAGATACGCAGTATTTT | CASSFDQGGGTDTQYF